Following are 5 T cell receptor beta chains from one sample sequenced in a study of T cell repertoires in cytomegalovirus infection. TCRdb reprocessed the reads with MiXCR, giving one entry per CDR3 protein. This table holds roughly 350,000 distinct CDR3 sequences, nearly 35% found once. Their antigen targets remain unknown. The sequenced sample was cultured PBMCs, obtained from culture after CMV antigen stimulation. The receptors shown here come from a human donor in good health (CMV status not recorded). Some clones in this sample may be carry-over from other donors' samples.

The rearrangement uses TRBV10-3 and TRBJ1-1; D is unresolved. V was pared by 0 bases and J by 6 bases, with 8 bases between. The CDR3 contains 13 residues. Germline CDR1 is ENHRY and CDR2 is SYGVKD. The CDR3 nucleotides are TGTGCCATCAGTGAGTCCAACAGCTCTGAAGCTTTCTTT. Translating gives CAISESNSSEAFF.

This clonotype was counted between two and nine times. The chain carries TRBV7-8 and TRBJ1-1, with a tentative D call TRBD1 (6 bases). Germline V CDR1 and CDR2: SGHVS, FQNEAQ. The V end was cut by 8 bases, the J end by 10 bases, with 14 bases between. This CDR3 is 11 amino acids long. The CDR3 loop is CASYSGTIAFF. The CDR3 DNA sequence: TGTGCCAGCTATTCCGGGACAATAGCTTTCTTT.

This clonotype was counted a single time. This chain links TRBV6-8 with TRBJ1-1, with D unclear. The CDR3 is made up of 15 amino acids. Germline V gene data show CDR1 as MNHGY and CDR2 as SAAAGT. Deletions cut 5 bases from V and 4 bases from J, with 17 bases between. The CDR3, as DNA: TGTGCCAGCAGTCCCCAAGCCCTAGGGCGCACTGAAGCTTTCTTT. Translating gives CASSPQALGRTEAFF.

This clonotype has a handful of counts. The chain employs TRBV7-2 and TRBJ1-4; D call uncertain. The CDR3 runs 16 residues. The V and J ends lost 5 bases and 3 bases respectively, with 16 bases between them. Germline V gene sequence: CDR1 SGHTA, CDR2 FQGNSA. CDR3 DNA sequence: TGTGCCAGCAGCCCGAGTTTGGGTGCGGCTAATGAAAAACTGTTTTTT. This translates into CASSPSLGAANEKLFF.

The rearrangement uses TRBV20-1 and TRBJ2-1; D perhaps matches TRBD1 (5 bases). Germline CDR1 is DFQATT and CDR2 is SNEGSKA (reference sequence). V dropped 0 bases and J dropped 1 base, with 16 bases sitting between them. The CDR3 contains 17 residues. CDR3 DNA sequence: TGCAGTGCTAGAGATCAAGGTGCCCGGACATCCTACAATGAGCAGTTCTTC. Protein: CSARDQGARTSYNEQFF.